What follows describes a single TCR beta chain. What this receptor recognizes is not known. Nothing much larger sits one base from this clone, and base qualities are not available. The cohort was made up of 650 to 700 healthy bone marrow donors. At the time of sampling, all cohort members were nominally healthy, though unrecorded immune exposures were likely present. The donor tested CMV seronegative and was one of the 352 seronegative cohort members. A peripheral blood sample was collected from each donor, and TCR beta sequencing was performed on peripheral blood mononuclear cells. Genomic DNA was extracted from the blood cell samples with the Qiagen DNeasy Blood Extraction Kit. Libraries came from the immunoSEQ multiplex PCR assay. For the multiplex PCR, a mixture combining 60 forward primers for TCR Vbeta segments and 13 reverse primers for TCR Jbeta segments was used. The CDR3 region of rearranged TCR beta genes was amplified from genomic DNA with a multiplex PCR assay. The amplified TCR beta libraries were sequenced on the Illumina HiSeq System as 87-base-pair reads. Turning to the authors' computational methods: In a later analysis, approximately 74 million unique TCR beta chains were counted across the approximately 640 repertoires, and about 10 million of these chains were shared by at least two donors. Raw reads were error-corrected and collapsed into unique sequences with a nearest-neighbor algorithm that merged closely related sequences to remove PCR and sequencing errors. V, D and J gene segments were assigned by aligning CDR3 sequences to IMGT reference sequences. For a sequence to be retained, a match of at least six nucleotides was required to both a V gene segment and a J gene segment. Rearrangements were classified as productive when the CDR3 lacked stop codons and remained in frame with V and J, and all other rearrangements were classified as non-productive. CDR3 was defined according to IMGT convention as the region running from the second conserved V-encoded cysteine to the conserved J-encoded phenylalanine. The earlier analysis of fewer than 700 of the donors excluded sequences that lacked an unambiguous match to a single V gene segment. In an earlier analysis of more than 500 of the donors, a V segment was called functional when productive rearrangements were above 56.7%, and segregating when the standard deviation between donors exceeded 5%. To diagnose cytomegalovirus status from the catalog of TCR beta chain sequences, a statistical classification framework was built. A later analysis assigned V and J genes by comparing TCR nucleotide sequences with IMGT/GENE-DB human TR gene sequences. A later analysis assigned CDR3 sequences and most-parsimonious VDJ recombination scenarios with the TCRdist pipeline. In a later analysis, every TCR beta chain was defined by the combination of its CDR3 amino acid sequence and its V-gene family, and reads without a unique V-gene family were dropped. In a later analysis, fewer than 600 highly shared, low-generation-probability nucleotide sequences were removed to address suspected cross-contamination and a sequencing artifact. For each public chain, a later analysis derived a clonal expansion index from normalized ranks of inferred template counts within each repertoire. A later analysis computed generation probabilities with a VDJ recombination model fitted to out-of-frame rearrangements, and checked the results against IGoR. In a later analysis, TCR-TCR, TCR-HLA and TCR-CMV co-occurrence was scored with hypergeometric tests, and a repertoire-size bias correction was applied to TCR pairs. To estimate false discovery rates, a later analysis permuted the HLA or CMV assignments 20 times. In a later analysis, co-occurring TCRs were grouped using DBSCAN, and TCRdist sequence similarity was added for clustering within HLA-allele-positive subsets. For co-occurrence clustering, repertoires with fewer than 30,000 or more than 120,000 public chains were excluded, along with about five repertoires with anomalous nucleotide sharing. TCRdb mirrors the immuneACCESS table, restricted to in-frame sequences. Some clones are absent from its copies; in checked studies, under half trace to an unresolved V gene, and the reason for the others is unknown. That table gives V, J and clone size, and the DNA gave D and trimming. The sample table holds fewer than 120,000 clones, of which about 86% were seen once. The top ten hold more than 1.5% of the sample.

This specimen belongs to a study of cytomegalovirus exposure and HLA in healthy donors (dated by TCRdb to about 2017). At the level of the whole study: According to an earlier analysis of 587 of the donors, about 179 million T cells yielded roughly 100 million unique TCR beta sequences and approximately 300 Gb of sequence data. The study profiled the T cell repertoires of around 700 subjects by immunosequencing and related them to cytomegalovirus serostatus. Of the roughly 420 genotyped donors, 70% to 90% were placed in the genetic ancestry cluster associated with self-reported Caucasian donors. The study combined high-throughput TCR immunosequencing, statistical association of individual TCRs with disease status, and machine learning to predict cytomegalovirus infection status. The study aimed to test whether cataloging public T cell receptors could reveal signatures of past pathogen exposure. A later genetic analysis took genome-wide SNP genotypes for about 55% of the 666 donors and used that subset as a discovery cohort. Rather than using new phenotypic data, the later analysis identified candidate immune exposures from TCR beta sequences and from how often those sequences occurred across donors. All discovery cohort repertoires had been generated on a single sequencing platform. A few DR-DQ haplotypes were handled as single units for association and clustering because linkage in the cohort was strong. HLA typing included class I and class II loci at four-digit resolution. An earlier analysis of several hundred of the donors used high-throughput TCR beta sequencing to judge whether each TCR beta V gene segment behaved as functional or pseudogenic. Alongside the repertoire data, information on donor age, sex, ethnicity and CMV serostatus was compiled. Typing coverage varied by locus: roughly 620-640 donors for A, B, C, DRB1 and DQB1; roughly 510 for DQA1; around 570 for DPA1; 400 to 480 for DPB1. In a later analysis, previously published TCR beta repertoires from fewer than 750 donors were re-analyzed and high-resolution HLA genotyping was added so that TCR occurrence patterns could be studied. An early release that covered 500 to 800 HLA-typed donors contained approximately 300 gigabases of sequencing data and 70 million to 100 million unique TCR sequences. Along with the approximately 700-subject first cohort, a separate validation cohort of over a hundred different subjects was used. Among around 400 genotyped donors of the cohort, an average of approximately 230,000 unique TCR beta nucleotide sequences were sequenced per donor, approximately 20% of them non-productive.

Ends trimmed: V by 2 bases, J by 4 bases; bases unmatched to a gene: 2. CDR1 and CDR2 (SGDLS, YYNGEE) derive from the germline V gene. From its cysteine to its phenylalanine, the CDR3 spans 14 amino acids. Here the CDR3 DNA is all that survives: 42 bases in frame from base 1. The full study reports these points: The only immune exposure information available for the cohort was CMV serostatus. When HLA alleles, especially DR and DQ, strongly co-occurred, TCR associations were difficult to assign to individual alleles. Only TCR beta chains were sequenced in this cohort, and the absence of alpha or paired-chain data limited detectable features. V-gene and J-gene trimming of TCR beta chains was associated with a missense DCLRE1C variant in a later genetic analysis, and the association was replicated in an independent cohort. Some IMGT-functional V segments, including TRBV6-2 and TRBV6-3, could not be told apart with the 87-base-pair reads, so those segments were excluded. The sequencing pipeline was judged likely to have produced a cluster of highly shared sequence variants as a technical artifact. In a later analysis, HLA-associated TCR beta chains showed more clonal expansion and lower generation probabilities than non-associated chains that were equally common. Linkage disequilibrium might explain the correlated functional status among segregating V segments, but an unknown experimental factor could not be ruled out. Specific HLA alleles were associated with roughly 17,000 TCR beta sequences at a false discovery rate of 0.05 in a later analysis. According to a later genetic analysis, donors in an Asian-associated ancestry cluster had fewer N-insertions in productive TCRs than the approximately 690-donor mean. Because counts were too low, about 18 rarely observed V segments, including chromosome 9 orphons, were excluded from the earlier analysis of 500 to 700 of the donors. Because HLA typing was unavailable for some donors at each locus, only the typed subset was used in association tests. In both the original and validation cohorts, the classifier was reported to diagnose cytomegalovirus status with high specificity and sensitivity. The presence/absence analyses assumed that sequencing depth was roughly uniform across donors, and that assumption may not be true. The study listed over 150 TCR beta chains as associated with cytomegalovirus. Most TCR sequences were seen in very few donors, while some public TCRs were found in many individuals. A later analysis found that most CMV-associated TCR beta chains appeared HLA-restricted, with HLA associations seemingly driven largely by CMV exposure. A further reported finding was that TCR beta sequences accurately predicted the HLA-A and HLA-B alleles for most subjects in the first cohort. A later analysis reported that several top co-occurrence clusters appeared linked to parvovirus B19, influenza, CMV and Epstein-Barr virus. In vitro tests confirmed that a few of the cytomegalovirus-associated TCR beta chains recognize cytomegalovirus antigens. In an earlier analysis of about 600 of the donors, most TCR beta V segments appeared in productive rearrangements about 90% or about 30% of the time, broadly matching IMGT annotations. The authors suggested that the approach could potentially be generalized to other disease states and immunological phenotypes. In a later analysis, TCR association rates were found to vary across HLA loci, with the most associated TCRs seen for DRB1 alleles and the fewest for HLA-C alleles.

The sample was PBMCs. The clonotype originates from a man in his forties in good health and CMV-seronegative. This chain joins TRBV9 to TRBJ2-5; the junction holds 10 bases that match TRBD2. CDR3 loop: CASSVSGGLETQYF. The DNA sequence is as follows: TGTGCCAGCAGCGTTAGCGGGGGGTTAGAGACCCAGTACTTC.